The 17 T cell receptor beta chains presented below share a single source sample, sequenced in a study of blood T cell repertoires in COVID-19. Data came from immunoSEQ multiplex PCR; TCRdb stores just in-frame clones and leaves some out. The repertoire holds 490,000 or so clones, with 80% to 90% as singletons. Sequenced input: PBMCs or T cells enriched from blood (not recorded which). The receptors derive from a woman aged 55-70 years who had recovered from COVID-19.

This chain links TRBV5-1 with TRBJ2-1; 10 bases fit TRBD1. Germline V gene data show CDR1 as SGHRS and CDR2 as YFSETQ. V gave up 0 bases and J gave up 5 bases; unmatched junction bases: 5. The CDR3 is made up of 16 amino acids. In DNA, the CDR3 is TGCGCCAGCAGCTTGGGCGGGACAGGGGCTAACAATGAGCAGTTCTTC. It encodes CASSLGGTGANNEQFF.

This clone was seen a single time. The V and J genes are TRBV19 and TRBJ1-2, with no clear D. Between the trimmed V and J ends, which lost 3 bases and 4 bases, there was a span of 15 bases. The CDR3 has 15 amino acids. Germline CDR1 LNHDA, CDR2 SQIVND (reference sequence). The DNA for the CDR3 is TGTGCCAGTAGTATGGGCCCTGGGGAGGGCTATGGCTACACCTTC. Its protein product is CASSMGPGEGYGYTF.

The V gene is TRBV27, the J gene TRBJ2-2; D gene uncertain. This CDR3 region has 16 residues. Per germline, CDR1 MNHEY and CDR2 SMNVEV (reference sequence). V lost 3 bases, J lost 0 bases, and 11 bases lay in between. Here the CDR3 reads CASSFLRLPNTGELFF. Here the CDR3 DNA reads TGTGCCAGCAGTTTCCTGCGGCTACCGAACACCGGGGAGCTGTTTTTT.

In this sample, this clone turned up once. V and J are TRBV19 and TRBJ1-1; 7 bases are a match to TRBD1. Germline V lookup: CDR1 LNHDA, CDR2 SQIVND (reference sequence). V shed 8 bases and J 4 bases; nucleotides not matched to a gene: 16. CDR3 length: 16 residues. DNA for the CDR3: TGTGCCAGTTGGAGTAAGAGGGACAGCCAGCGCACTGAAGCTTTCTTT. Its protein product is CASWSKRDSQRTEAFF.

This sequence joins TRBV21-1 and TRBJ1-1; no DNA check was done on the table's D call, TRBD1. TRBV21-1 is shown as a pseudogene. The CDR3 sequence is 15 residues long. Here the CDR3 reads CASTQPVTENTEAFF. CDR3 nucleotide sequence: TGTGCCAGCACACAACCCGTTACAGAGAACACTGAAGCTTTCTTT.

The genes are TRBV6-5 and TRBJ2-1; 9 bases match TRBD2. Trimming removed 7 bases from V and 2 bases from J; junction bases left unmatched: 6. Germline CDR1 is MNHEY and CDR2 is SVGAGI. The CDR3 length is 15 residues. The CDR3 protein is CASTVAGVAYNEQFF. CDR3 sequence (DNA): TGTGCCAGCACCGTAGCGGGGGTCGCCTACAATGAGCAGTTCTTC.

The V gene is TRBV15, the J gene TRBJ2-1, with 10 bases fitting TRBD2. Germline trimming cut 4 bases from V and 3 bases from J; bases unmatched to any gene: 6. CDR1 and CDR2 from the germline V gene are LNHNV and YYDKDF (reference sequence). This CDR3 is 16 amino acids long. CDR3 loop: CATSKERGGFYNEQFF. The CDR3 DNA is TGTGCCACCAGCAAAGAGCGGGGGGGTTTCTACAATGAGCAGTTCTTC.

The chain carries TRBV5-1 and TRBJ2-1, with a weak D call TRBD2 (5 bases). The CDR3 is made up of 12 amino acids. Germline CDR1 SGHRS, CDR2 YFSETQ. Trimming took 2 bases from V and 9 from J, leaving 9 bases between them. The CDR3 coding sequence is TGCGCCAGCAGCTTAACAGCGGTTGAGCAGTTCTTC. Its translation is CASSLTAVEQFF.

This clone has more than one count but fewer than ten. The rearrangement links TRBV2 to TRBJ1-3; D gene ambiguous. V was clipped by 8 bases and J by 2 bases, with 10 bases between them. Germline V gene data show CDR1 as SNHLY and CDR2 as FYNNEI. This CDR3 is built from 13 residues. The CDR3 sequence: CASRRDPGNTIYF. The CDR3 DNA follows: TGTGCCAGCCGTCGGGATCCTGGAAACACCATATATTTT.

This chain uses TRBV12-3 or TRBV12-4 with TRBJ1-2; 7 bases line up with TRBD1. The J segment lost 4 bases and the V segment lost 6 bases, leaving 5 bases of the junction unmatched. The CDR3 totals 13 residues. In DNA, the CDR3 is TGTGCCAGCAGGTACAGGGGAGCCTATGGCTACACCTTC. Translating it yields CASRYRGAYGYTF.

This clone was found a few times. The chain recombines TRBV19 with TRBJ1-1, with D maybe TRBD1 (6 bases). This CDR3 spans 16 amino acids. Looked up from germline, CDR1 is LNHDA and CDR2 is SQIVND (reference sequence). The germline V and J ends were trimmed by 1 base and 0 bases, with 12 bases remaining between them. The CDR3 here is CASSIGGQTLNTEAFF. The DNA of the CDR3 is TGTGCCAGTAGTATAGGGGGGCAGACTTTGAACACTGAAGCTTTCTTT.

The chain is built from TRBV28 and TRBJ2-2; TRBD1 aligns across 9 bases. V lost 6 bases, J lost 5 bases, and 10 bases stayed unmatched. There are 16 residues in the CDR3. Germline loops: CDR1 MDHEN, CDR2 SYDVKM. The CDR3 is CASRREGQGETGELFF. The CDR3 DNA reads as TGTGCCAGCAGGAGGGAGGGACAGGGTGAAACCGGGGAGCTGTTTTTT. Looking up the rest from reference TRBV28 and TRBJ2-2 gives the full variable domain: DVKVTQSSRYLVKRTGEKVFLECVQDMDHENMFWYRQDPGLGLRLIYFSYDVKMKEKGDIPEGYSVSREKKERFSLILESASTNQTSMYLCASRREGQGETGELFFGEGSRLTVL.

The chain recombines TRBV6-5 with TRBJ1-2, with 7 bases identical to TRBD1. Trimming cost V 1 base and J 6 bases; bases outside gene matches: 2. CDR3 length: 13 residues. CDR1 is MNHEY and CDR2 is SVGAGI in the germline V gene. The CDR3: CASSYLGQDGYTF. CDR3 nucleotides: TGTGCCAGCAGTTACTTAGGACAGGATGGCTACACCTTC.

The chain uses TRBV5-5 and TRBJ2-5; 7 bases fit TRBD1. CDR3 length: 17 residues. Unmatched junction bases numbered 18, after V lost 3 bases and J lost 7 bases. CDR1 is SGHKS and CDR2 is YYEKEE in the germline V gene (reference sequence). CDR3 bases: TGTGCCAGCAGCTCCTACAGGGGAAACGACTGGGATCCGACCCAGTACTTC. Its translation: CASSSYRGNDWDPTQYF.

The V and J genes are TRBV19 and TRBJ2-3; a weak D match, TRBD2 (7 bases). The germline V gene encodes CDR1 LNHDA and CDR2 SQIVND (reference sequence). CDR3 length equals 15 residues. With 9 bases removed from V and 3 bases from J, the gap between germline ends came to 19 bases. The CDR3 DNA reads as TGTGCCAGCCGCGTGGGGGGGGCGCCGACAGATACGCAGTATTTT. Translating gives CASRVGGAPTDTQYF.

The chain carries TRBV6-5 and TRBJ1-5; no reliable D call. Germline V lookup: CDR1 MNHEY, CDR2 SVGAGI. V lost 7 bases and J lost 5, with 18 bases in between. CDR3 length: 15 amino acids. CDR3 region: CASIRTHVWDQPQHF. Written as DNA, the CDR3 is TGTGCCAGCATCCGGACTCACGTTTGGGATCAGCCCCAGCATTTT.

The chain has TRBV7-2 and TRBJ2-5; 7 nucleotides align to TRBD1. Germline V gene lookup returns CDR1 SGHTA and CDR2 FQGNSA. The CDR3 spans 14 residues. V trimming: 5 bases; J trimming: 4 bases; junction bases outside the gene matches: 7. The CDR3 DNA sequence: TGTGCCAGCAGCCATCTAACAGGGGTAGAGACCCAGTACTTC. This codes for CASSHLTGVETQYF.